These T cell receptor beta chains were read from a single sample in a study of OX40 agonist ivuxolimab in advanced cancers. The repertoire was sequenced with immunoSEQ multiplex PCR; TCRdb's copy has only in-frame clones and lacks some. The table shows about 20,000 clones, with 70% to 90% occurring only once. Sequencing was performed on CD4+ or CD8+ T cells sorted from blood, taken in a trial of the OX40 agonist ivuxolimab. The receptors here all came from an adult with an advanced solid tumor such as melanoma, head and neck, liver or kidney cancer. Each CDR3 is given without its conserved first and last residue. The order of the fields is clone size, V gene, CDR3 protein. The size of a clone is reported for some rows only, either as once, few or many, or as a class for expanded clones.

NA | TRBV27 | ASSFGGYEQY
NA | TRBV19 | ASSPNGGGAADTQY
once | TRBV28 | ASRQGTSPGELF
NA | TRBV28 | ASSFRGAGNTIY
NA | TRBV6-5 | ASSSPLAGDETQY
NA | TRBV5-6 | ASSTGTGSYEQY
NA | TRBV6-4 | ASSPGPITGELF
NA | TRBV6-5 | ASTRGTEAF
NA | TRBV9 | ASSVEGDMSYEQY
NA | TRBV7-9 | ASSQDRGSLDEQY
NA | TRBV21-1 | ASSKESWPRETQY
NA | TRBV5-6 | ASSSENQPQH
NA | TRBV15 | ATSKETSGGSYEQY
NA | TRBV19 | ASSTMTSGRLNTGELF